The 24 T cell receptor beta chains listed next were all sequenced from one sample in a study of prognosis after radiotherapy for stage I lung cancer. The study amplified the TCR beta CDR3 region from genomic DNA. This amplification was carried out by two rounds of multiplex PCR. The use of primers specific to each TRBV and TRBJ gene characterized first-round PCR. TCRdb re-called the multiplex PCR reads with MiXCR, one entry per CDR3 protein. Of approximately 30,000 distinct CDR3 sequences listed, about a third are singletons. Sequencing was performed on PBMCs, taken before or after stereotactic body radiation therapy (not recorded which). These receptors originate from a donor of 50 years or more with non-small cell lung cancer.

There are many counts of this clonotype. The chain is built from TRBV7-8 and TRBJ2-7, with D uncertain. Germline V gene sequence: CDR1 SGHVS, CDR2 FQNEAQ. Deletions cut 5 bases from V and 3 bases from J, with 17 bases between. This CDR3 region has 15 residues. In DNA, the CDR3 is TGTGCCAGCAGCCGAGAGCTCAGTCTAAGCTACGAGCAGTACTTC. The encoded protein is CASSRELSLSYEQYF.

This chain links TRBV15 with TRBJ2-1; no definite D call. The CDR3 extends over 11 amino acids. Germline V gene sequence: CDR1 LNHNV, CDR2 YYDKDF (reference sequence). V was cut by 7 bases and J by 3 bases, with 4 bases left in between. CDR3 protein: CATIGYNEQFF. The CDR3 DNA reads TGTGCCACCATCGGCTACAATGAGCAGTTCTTC.

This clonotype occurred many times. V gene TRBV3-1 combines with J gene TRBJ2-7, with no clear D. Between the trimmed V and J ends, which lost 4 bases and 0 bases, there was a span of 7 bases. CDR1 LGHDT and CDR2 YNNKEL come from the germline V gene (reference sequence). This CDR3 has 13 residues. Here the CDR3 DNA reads TGTGCCAGCAGCCCACACAACTCCTACGAGCAGTACTTC. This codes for CASSPHNSYEQYF.

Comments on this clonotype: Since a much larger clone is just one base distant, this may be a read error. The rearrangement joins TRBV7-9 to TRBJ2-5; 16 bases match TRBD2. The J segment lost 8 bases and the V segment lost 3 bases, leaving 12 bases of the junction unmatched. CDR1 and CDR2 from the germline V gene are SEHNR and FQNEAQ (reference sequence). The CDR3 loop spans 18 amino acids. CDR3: CASSFTGTSGGAGDTQYF. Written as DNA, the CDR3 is TGTGCCAGCAGCTTCACCGGGACTAGCGGGGGGGCGGGAGATACCCAGTACTTC. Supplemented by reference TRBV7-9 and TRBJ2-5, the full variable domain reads DTGVSQNPRHKITKRGQNVTFRCDPISEHNRLYWYRQTLGQGPEFLTYFQNEAQLEKSRLLSDRFSAERPKGSFSTLEIQRTEQGDSAMYLCASSFTGTSGGAGDTQYFGPGTRLLVL.

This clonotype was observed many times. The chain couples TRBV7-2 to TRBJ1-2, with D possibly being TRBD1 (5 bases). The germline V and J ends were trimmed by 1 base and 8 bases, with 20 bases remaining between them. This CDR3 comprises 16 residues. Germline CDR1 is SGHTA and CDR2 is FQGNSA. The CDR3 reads CASSLDPQGTMEGYTF. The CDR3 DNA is TGTGCCAGCAGCTTAGACCCGCAGGGTACAATGGAGGGCTACACCTTC.

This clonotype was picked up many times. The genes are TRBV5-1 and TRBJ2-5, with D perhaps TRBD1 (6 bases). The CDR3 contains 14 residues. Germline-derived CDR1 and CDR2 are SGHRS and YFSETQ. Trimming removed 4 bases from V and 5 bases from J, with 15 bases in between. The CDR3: CASSTGQQEETQYF. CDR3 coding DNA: TGCGCCAGCAGCACAGGACAGCAAGAGGAGACCCAGTACTTC. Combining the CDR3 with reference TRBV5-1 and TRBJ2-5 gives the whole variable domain KAGVTQTPRYLIKTRGQQVTLSCSPISGHRSVSWYQQTPGQGLQFLFEYFSETQRNKGNFPGRFSGRQFSNSRSEMNVSTLELGDSALYLCASSTGQQEETQYFGPGTRLLVL.

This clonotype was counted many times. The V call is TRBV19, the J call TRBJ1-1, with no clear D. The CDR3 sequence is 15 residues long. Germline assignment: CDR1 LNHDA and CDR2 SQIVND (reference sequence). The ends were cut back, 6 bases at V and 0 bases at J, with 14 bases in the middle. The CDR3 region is CASRKGFALNTEAFF. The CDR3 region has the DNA TGTGCCAGTAGGAAGGGTTTTGCACTGAACACTGAAGCTTTCTTT.

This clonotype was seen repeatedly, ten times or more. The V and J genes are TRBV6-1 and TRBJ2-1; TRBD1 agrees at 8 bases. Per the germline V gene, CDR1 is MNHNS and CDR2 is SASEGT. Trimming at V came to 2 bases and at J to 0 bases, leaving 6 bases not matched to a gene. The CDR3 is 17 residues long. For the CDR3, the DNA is TGTGCCAGCAGTGAAAGGACAGGGACAAGCTCCTACAATGAGCAGTTCTTC. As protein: CASSERTGTSSYNEQFF.

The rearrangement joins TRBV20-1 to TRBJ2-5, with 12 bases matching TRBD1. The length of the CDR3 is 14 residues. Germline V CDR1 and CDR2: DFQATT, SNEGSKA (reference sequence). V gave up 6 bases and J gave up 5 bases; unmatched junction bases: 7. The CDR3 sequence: CSAEGDRGRETQYF. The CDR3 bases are TGCAGTGCAGAGGGGGACAGGGGGCGCGAGACCCAGTACTTC.

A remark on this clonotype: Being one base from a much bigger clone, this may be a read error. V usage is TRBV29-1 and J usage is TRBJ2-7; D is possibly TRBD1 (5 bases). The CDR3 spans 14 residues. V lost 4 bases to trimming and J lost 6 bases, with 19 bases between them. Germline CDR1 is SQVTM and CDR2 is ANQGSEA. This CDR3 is CSVVLETDACEQYF. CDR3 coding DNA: TGCAGCGTTGTTCTCGAGACAGATGCCTGCGAGCAGTACTTC.

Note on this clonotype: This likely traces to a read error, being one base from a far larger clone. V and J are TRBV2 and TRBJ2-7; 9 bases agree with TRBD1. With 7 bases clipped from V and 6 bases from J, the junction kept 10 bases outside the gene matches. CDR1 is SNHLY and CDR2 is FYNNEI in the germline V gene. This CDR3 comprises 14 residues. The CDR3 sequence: CASNSSGTGLEQYF. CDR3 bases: TGTGCCAGCAACTCAAGCGGGACAGGGCTCGAGCAGTACTTC.

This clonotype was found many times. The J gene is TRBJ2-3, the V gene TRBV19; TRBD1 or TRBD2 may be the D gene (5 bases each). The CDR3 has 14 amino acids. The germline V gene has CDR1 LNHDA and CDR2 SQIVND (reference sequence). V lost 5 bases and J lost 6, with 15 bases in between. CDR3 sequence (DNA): TGTGCCAGTAGTGGGACCTCAACCCAGGATACGCAGTATTTT. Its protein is CASSGTSTQDTQYF.

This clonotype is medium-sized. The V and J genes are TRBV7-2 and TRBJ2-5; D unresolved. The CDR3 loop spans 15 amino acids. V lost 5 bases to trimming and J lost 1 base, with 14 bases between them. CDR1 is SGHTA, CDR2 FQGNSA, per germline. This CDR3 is CASSSRPEPQETQYF. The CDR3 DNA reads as TGTGCCAGCAGCAGCAGGCCCGAACCCCAAGAGACCCAGTACTTC.

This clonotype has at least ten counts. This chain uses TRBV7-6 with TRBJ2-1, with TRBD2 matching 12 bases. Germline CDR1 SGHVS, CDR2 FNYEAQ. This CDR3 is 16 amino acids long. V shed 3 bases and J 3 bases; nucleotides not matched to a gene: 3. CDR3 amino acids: CASSLTSGGLYNEQFF. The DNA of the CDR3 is TGTGCCAGCAGCTTGACTAGCGGGGGACTCTACAATGAGCAGTTCTTC. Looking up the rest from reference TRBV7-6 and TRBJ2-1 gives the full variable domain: GAGVSQSPRYKVTKRGQDVALRCDPISGHVSLYWYRQALGQGPEFLTYFNYEAQQDKSGLPNDRFSAERPEGSISTLTIQRTEQRDSAMYRCASSLTSGGLYNEQFFGPGTRLTVL.

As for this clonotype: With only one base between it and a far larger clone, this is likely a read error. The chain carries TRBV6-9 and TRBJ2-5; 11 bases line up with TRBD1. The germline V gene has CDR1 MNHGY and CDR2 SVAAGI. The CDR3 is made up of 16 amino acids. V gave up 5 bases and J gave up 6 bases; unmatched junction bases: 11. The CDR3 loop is CASSEVGQGAVQTQYF. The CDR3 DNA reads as TGTGCCAGCAGTGAAGTCGGACAGGGGGCGGTACAGACCCAGTACTTC.

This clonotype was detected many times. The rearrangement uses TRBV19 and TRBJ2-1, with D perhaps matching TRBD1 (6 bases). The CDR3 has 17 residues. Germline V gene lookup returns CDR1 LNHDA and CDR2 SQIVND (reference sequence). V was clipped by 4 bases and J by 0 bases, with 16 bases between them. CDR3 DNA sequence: TGTGCCAGTAGTACCTTAACAGGGTCGTTCTCCTACAATGAGCAGTTCTTC. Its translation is CASSTLTGSFSYNEQFF.

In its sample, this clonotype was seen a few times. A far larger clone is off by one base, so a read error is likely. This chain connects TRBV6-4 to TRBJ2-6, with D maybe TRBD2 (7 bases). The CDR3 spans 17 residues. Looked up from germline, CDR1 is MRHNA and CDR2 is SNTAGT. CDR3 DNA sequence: TGTGCCAGCAGTCTGGGGGGGCCCATCTCTGGGGCCAACGCCCTGACTTTC. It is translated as CASSLGGPISGANALTF.

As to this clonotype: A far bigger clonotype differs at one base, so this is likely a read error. Written as DNA, the CDR3 is TGTGCCAGCAGTGTGGATCAGCCCCAGCATTTT. Its protein is CASSVDQPQHF. The chain uses TRBV28 and TRBJ1-5; D call uncertain. Between the trimmed V and J ends, which lost 5 bases and 5 bases, there was a span of 4 bases. CDR1 MDHEN and CDR2 SYDVKM come from the germline V gene. The CDR3 contains 11 residues.

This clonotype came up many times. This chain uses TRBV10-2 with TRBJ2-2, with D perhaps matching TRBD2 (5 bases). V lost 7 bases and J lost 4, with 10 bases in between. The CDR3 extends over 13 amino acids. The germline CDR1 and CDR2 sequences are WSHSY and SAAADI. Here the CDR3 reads CASTADLTGELFF. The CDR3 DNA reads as TGCGCCAGCACAGCGGACCTCACCGGGGAGCTGTTTTTT.

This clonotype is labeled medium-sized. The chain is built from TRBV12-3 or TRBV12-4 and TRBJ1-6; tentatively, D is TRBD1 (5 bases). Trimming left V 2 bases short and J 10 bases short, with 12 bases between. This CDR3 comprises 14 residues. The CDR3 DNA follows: TGTGCCAGCAGTTTAAGGCAGGGTGGGTCACCCCTCCACTTT. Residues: CASSLRQGGSPLHF.

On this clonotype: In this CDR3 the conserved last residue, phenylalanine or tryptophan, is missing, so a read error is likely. CDR3 DNA sequence: TGTGCCAGCAGCGTAGAGGGGGGGGCCTTGGAGACCCAGTACTCC. Encoded protein: CASSVEGGALETQYS. The rearrangement links TRBV9 to TRBJ2-5, with D perhaps matching TRBD2 (7 bases). Trimming removed 0 bases at V and 5 bases at J, with 14 bases between. The length of the CDR3 is 15 residues. Germline V gives CDR1 SGDLS, CDR2 YYNGEE.

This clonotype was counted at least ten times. This CDR3 is CASSLSTGGNEKLFF. The CDR3, as DNA: TGTGCCAGCAGCTTATCGACAGGGGGGAATGAAAAACTGTTTTTT. The chain has TRBV7-2 and TRBJ1-4; 9 bases agree with TRBD1. Germline CDR1 reads SGHTA; CDR2 reads FQGNSA. There are 15 residues in the CDR3. Trimming took 2 bases from V and 5 from J; bases not matched to a gene: 3.

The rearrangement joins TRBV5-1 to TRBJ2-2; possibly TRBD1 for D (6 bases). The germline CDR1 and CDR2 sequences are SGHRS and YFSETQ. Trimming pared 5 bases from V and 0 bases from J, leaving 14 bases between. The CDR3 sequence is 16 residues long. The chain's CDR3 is CASRPTGTTNTGELFF. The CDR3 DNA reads TGCGCCAGCAGGCCCACCGGGACAACGAACACCGGGGAGCTGTTTTTT.

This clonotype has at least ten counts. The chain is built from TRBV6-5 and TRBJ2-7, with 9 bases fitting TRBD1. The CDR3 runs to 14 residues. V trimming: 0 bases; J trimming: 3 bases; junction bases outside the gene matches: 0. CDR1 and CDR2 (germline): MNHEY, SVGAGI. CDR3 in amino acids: CASSYSDRGYEQYF. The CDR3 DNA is TGTGCCAGCAGTTACTCGGACAGGGGCTACGAGCAGTACTTC.